This is a list of T cell receptor beta chains from one sample in a study of blood T cell repertoires in COVID-19. Method: immunoSEQ multiplex PCR; TCRdb's copy keeps in-frame clones and lacks some. The data show tens of thousands of clones, under 90% seen once. Sequencing was performed on peripheral blood. The receptors shown here come from a man older than 75 with COVID-19, enrolled during active disease. Each CDR3 is given with its conserved first and last residue. D genes are given only for firm matches.

V	D	CDR3
TRBV6-5	NA	CASSYSQEYGYTF
TRBV30	NA	CAWTRDSSYEQYF
TRBV18	TRBD1	CASSPPRKTGGVDTEAFF
TRBV4-1	TRBD1	CASSQDRDRGDTF
TRBV5-1	TRBD1	CASSAGGFSGNTIYF
TRBV7-9	TRBD1	CASSYPRTGRKRTGELFF
TRBV5-1	TRBD1	CASSLVAGTGAHEQFF
TRBV5-1	NA	CASSPGGLQGARSTDTQYF
TRBV30	TRBD1	CAWRGQANTEAFF
TRBV9	NA	CASSETGSGEQFF
TRBV2	NA	CASSVGDTFGYTF
TRBV7-8	NA	CASSLGRDYGYTF
TRBV24-1	NA	CATSDPRGGTEAFF
TRBV24-1	NA	CATGDAGEDGYTF
TRBV7-2	NA	CASSPDGIERNEQFF
TRBV30	NA	CAWSPQSNYGYTF
TRBV28	TRBD1	CASSSYRGLGEAFF
TRBV11-3	NA	CASSLGATSYNEQFF
TRBV24-1	TRBD1	CATSDPGTAAGGNEKLFF
TRBV7-8	NA	CASSLTGELSSYNEQFF
TRBV7-2	TRBD1	CASSPRRGGTSYTF
TRBV5-1	NA	CASSLATGTRTEAFF
TRBV27	NA	CASSLQGGLEETQYF
TRBV30	NA	CAATGSSGNTIYF
TRBV5-1	NA	CASSRSTANTEAFF
TRBV7-8	TRBD1	CASSPWTGGVYNEQFF
TRBV29-1	NA	CSVGGTGNTIYF
TRBV9	TRBD1	CASSGTGGYNEQFF
TRBV1	NA	CTSSQTGVWTEAFF
TRBV6-1	TRBD1	CASSEHSGGNSPLHF
TRBV11-2	TRBD2	CASSLAGAVENEQFF
TRBV6-5	TRBD1	CASTPGGGQPQHF
TRBV14	NA	CASSQAPGISYNEQFF
TRBV7-9	NA	CASSLWASGEKLFF
TRBV30	NA	CAWSVAPPDMNTEAFF
TRBV15	TRBD1	CASSRVRGPTGYTF
TRBV6-4	TRBD1	CASSLQGGNNSPLHF
TRBV6-1	NA	CASSENYGNYGYTF
TRBV5-1	NA	CASSSNTDTEAFF
TRBV28	TRBD1	CASSPQQGVGQPQHF
TRBV5-5	NA	CASSLVVTGELFF
TRBV4-1	NA	CASSPLRGGRTDTQYF
TRBV10-3	NA	CAIRARGQNINTEAFF
TRBV27	NA	CASLRGAEAFF
TRBV6-5	NA	CASFDSSNEKLFF
TRBV18	NA	CASSPQSSGNEQFF
TRBV2	NA	CASSDSVYSNQPQHF
TRBV19	NA	CASSMGSGSYEQYF
TRBV7-9	TRBD1	CASSSGQGVTNEKLFF
TRBV19	TRBD1	CASSRAGGDEKLFF
TRBV5-4	NA	CASSLDGTTNEKLFF
TRBV9	TRBD2	CASTLSGGGDTDTQYF
TRBV7-8	NA	CASSPRTQQAANEKLFF
TRBV5-1	TRBD1	CASSLTGTDDTEAFF
TRBV5-1	TRBD1	CASSSPTGAGETQYF
TRBV12-3/TRBV12-4	NA	CASSLTGSQPQHF
TRBV7-6	TRBD2	CASSLGGGGGGRSRNEQFF
TRBV30	TRBD1	CAWSALRQGDTEAFF